This TCR beta chain derives from a study of blood T cell repertoires in COVID-19. Study-level information: The study drew acute and convalescent COVID-19 samples from the United States, Italy and Spain. Sources were T cells, B-cell-depleted T cells, or PBMCs; the material itself was cDNA or gDNA.

This CDR3 comprises 13 residues. The V end was cut by 7 bases, the J end by 7 bases, with 16 bases between. Germline CDR1 reads SGHTA; CDR2 reads FQGNSA. Authors' analysis steps: Estimated nucleated cell counts came from reference gene primer amplification. Repertoires were generated with immunoSEQ multiplex PCR, while TCRdb's copy carries only in-frame clones and drops some. That table gives V, J and clone size, and the DNA gave D and trimming. The sample consists of a few hundred thousand clones, around 83% of them appearing once. The TCR sequence derives from a woman aged 50 to 60 with acute or convalescent COVID-19. Sequenced material: peripheral blood. The V gene is TRBV7-2, the J gene TRBJ1-2; D is possibly TRBD1 (6 bases). The CDR3 DNA sequence: TGTGCCAGCATCCCTACAGGGTTCGGTGGCTACACCTTC. The encoded protein is CASIPTGFGGYTF.